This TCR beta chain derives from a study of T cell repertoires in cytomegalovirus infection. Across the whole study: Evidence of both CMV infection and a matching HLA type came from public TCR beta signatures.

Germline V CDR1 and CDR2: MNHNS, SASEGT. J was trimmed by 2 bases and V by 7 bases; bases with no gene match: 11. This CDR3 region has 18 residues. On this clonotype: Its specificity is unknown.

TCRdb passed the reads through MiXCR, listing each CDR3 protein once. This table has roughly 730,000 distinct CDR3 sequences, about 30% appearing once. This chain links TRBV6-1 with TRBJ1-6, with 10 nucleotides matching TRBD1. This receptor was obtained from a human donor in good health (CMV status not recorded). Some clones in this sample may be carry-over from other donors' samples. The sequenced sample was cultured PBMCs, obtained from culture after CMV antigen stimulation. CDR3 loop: CASNRDRGEWAYNSPLHF. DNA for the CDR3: TGTGCCAGCAACCGGGACAGGGGAGAGTGGGCCTATAATTCACCCCTCCACTTT.